Below are 5 T cell receptor beta chains sequenced from a single sample in a study of blood T cell repertoires in COVID-19. Generated by immunoSEQ multiplex PCR, the TCRdb table keeps only in-frame clones and is missing some. There are under 75,000 clones in the sample; approximately 80% occur only once, and approximately 7% lies in the top ten. Source material: peripheral blood. The receptors shown here come from a man aged 55 to 70 with acute or convalescent COVID-19.

This rearrangement joins TRBV5-1 to TRBJ2-7; D remains unclear. Per germline, CDR1 SGHRS and CDR2 YFSETQ. Trimming pared 3 bases from V and 1 base from J, leaving 8 bases between. This CDR3 spans 13 amino acids. The CDR3 sequence: CASSSQVSYEQYF. The CDR3 bases are TGCGCCAGCAGCTCCCAGGTGTCCTACGAGCAGTACTTC. Based on the CDR3 plus reference TRBV5-1 and TRBJ2-7, the full variable domain is KAGVTQTPRYLIKTRGQQVTLSCSPISGHRSVSWYQQTPGQGLQFLFEYFSETQRNKGNFPGRFSGRQFSNSRSEMNVSTLELGDSALYLCASSSQVSYEQYFGPGTRLTVT.

The rearrangement uses TRBV6-6 and TRBJ1-5; the D gene is possibly TRBD1 (6 bases). V was cut by 5 bases and J by 7 bases, with 21 bases left in between. Germline CDR1 reads MNHNY; CDR2 reads SVGAGI (reference sequence). The CDR3 length is 16 residues. The CDR3 region has the DNA TGTGCCAGCAGTGGTCCTGGGGGGGCGTCCGGACAGCCCCAGCATTTT. This gives the protein CASSGPGGASGQPQHF.

The rearrangement links TRBV6-5 to TRBJ1-1; TRBD1 might be the D (5 bases). V was shortened by 8 bases and J by 6 bases, with 19 bases between the two germline ends. The germline V gene encodes CDR1 MNHEY and CDR2 SVGAGI. The CDR3 contains 14 residues. CDR3: CASHRGAEGSEAFF. For the CDR3, the DNA is TGTGCCAGCCATCGGGGCGCGGAGGGCTCTGAAGCTTTCTTT.

The chain carries TRBV6-5 and TRBJ2-3; 8 bases fit TRBD1. This CDR3 has 15 residues. Germline lookup yields CDR1 MNHEY and CDR2 SVGAGI. J lost 6 bases, V lost 5 bases, and 10 bases had no gene match. The CDR3: CASSPRTGQGDTQYF. The CDR3 DNA is TGTGCCAGCAGTCCCCGGACAGGGCAGGGGGATACGCAGTATTTT.

This clone appeared a single time. The CDR3 sequence is CASSPLAGGPETQYF. DNA of the CDR3: TGTGCCAGCAGCCCACTAGCGGGGGGGCCCGAGACCCAGTACTTC. The V call is TRBV6-2 or TRBV6-3, the J call TRBJ2-5, with 13 nucleotides matching TRBD2. V lost 6 bases, J lost 5 bases, and 6 bases stayed unmatched. Per germline, CDR1 MNHEY and CDR2 SVGEGT. CDR3 length: 15 residues.